This T cell receptor (beta chain) came from a study of immune characterization of retroperitoneal liposarcoma. This CDR3 is 13 amino acids long. Germline loops: CDR1 MNHGY, CDR2 SAAAGT. Trimming shortened V by 2 bases and J by 5 bases, and 9 bases separated the two germline ends. TCRdb re-called the PCR reads through MiXCR, storing one row per CDR3 protein. The sample records approximately 7,800 distinct CDR3 sequences, over 40% being singletons. The sequencing sample was made of tumor tissue. This receptor was identified in a male donor with retroperitoneal liposarcoma. This sequence joins TRBV6-8 and TRBJ1-2; TRBD1 is a possible D gene (6 bases). For the CDR3, the DNA is TGTGCCAGCAGTTACAACAGGGCGTATGGCTACACCTTC. Amino acids: CASSYNRAYGYTF.